Listed here are 20 T cell receptor beta chains from one sample, sequenced in a study of tumor-infiltrating lymphocytes in oesophageal squamous cell carcinoma. Via MiXCR, TCRdb re-called the PCR reads, giving one row per CDR3 protein. The sample lists about 12,000 distinct CDR3 sequences; about 55% were seen once. Sequences were obtained from esophageal tumor tissue. The receptors were gathered from a female donor with esophageal squamous cell carcinoma.

The chain employs TRBV7-6 and TRBJ2-2; no clear D. V lost 0 bases to trimming and J lost 3 bases, with 5 bases between them. CDR1 and CDR2 (germline): SGHVS, FNYEAQ. This CDR3 spans 14 amino acids. CDR3 amino acids: CASSLAYHTGELFF. The CDR3 DNA is TGTGCCAGCAGCTTAGCGTACCACACCGGGGAGCTGTTTTTT. Full variable domain (rest looked up from reference TRBV7-6 and TRBJ2-2): GAGVSQSPRYKVTKRGQDVALRCDPISGHVSLYWYRQALGQGPEFLTYFNYEAQQDKSGLPNDRFSAERPEGSISTLTIQRTEQRDSAMYRCASSLAYHTGELFFGEGSRLTVL.

V and J are TRBV28 and TRBJ1-1; tentatively, D is TRBD1 (6 bases). This CDR3 comprises 16 residues. V lost 5 bases and J lost 0, with 16 bases in between. CDR1 and CDR2 from the germline V gene are MDHEN and SYDVKM. CDR3 nucleotide sequence: TGTGCCAGCAGTCCGTATGCCGGGACAATGAACACTGAAGCTTTCTTT. This codes for CASSPYAGTMNTEAFF.

The J gene is TRBJ2-2, the V gene TRBV7-8, with D unresolved. This CDR3 is built from 14 residues. The germline CDR1 and CDR2 sequences are SGHVS and FQNEAQ. Trimming removed 4 bases at V and 1 base at J, with 7 bases between. The chain's CDR3 is CASSSYLNTGELFF. The CDR3 nucleotides are TGTGCCAGCAGCTCGTACTTGAACACCGGGGAGCTGTTTTTT.

In this sample, this clonotype turned up a few times. The rearrangement uses TRBV7-6 and TRBJ2-1, with TRBD2 as a possible D gene (5 bases). Trimming took off 5 bases at V and 10 bases at J, with 12 bases between the two ends. The CDR3 covers 12 residues. Germline V CDR1 and CDR2: SGHVS, FNYEAQ. CDR3 amino acids: CASSIYRGEQFF. Written as DNA, the CDR3 is TGTGCCAGCAGCATCTATCGCGGGGAGCAGTTCTTC.

J is TRBJ1-1 and V is TRBV7-2; weak D call: TRBD1 (5 bases). Germline values: CDR1 SGHTA, CDR2 FQGNSA. The CDR3 has 16 residues. Trimming removed 3 bases from V and 4 bases from J, with 18 bases in between. The CDR3 loop reads CASSFTPTDTITEAFF. DNA for the CDR3: TGTGCCAGCAGCTTTACCCCTACGGACACTATCACTGAAGCTTTCTTT.

This clonotype ranks as medium-sized. The V gene is TRBV7-2, the J gene TRBJ2-3; tentative D call: TRBD2 (6 bases). CDR1 and CDR2 from the germline V gene are SGHTA and FQGNSA. This CDR3 comprises 15 residues. V was trimmed by 0 bases and J by 4 bases, leaving 11 bases between them. CDR3 in amino acids: CASSLAGSRADTQYF. The CDR3, as DNA: TGTGCCAGCAGCTTAGCCGGGAGTCGGGCAGATACGCAGTATTTT.

This chain joins TRBV6-1 and TRBJ2-7; 7 nucleotides match TRBD1. The DNA end favors TRBJ2-5, so the J call may be wrong. Germline V lookup: CDR1 MNHNS, CDR2 SASEGT. The CDR3 runs to 16 residues. The DNA for the CDR3 is TGTGCCAGCAGTGACTTCCTCCGGGACAGCCAAGAGACCCAGTACTTC. Translated, it gives CASSDFLRDSQETQYF.

This sequence joins TRBV12-3 or TRBV12-4 and TRBJ2-3, with 8 bases matching TRBD2. J lost 5 bases, V lost 4 bases, and 11 bases had no gene match. This CDR3 comprises 16 residues. The CDR3 nucleotides read TGTGCCAGCAGTTCGGGGACTAACGGGGGGGAAGATACGCAGTATTTT. Translation gives CASSSGTNGGEDTQYF.

This chain uses TRBV7-6 with TRBJ2-5, with unresolved D. The V and J ends lost 4 bases and 2 bases respectively, with 8 bases between them. The CDR3 spans 13 residues. The germline CDR1 and CDR2 sequences are SGHVS and FNYEAQ. CDR3 coding DNA: TGTGCCAGCAGCTGGGGTAGGCAAGAGACCCAGTACTTC. Translated, it gives CASSWGRQETQYF.

The chain recombines TRBV2 with TRBJ1-1; no clear D. Germline V gives CDR1 SNHLY, CDR2 FYNNEI. The CDR3 contains 12 residues. The germline V and J ends were trimmed by 4 bases and 5 bases, with 8 bases remaining between them. The CDR3 DNA reads as TGTGCCAGCAGTGGCGCCGGTACTGAAGCTTTCTTT. It is translated as CASSGAGTEAFF.

In this sample, this clonotype turned up many times. This chain links TRBV7-3 with TRBJ2-1; D might be TRBD2 (5 bases). From germline, CDR1 is SGHTA and CDR2 FQGTGA. V lost 1 base and J 2 bases, leaving 9 bases between the germline ends. The CDR3 is made up of 15 amino acids. Here the CDR3 reads CASSLRETPYNEQFF. As DNA, the CDR3 is TGTGCCAGCAGCTTAAGGGAGACCCCCTACAATGAGCAGTTCTTC.

The V call is TRBV28, the J call TRBJ2-3, with D unresolved. The J call may be wrong; the DNA end is better matched by TRBJ2-4. CDR1 and CDR2 (germline): MDHEN, SYDVKM. This CDR3 contains 16 residues. CDR3 in amino acids: CASSKTPIGAKNIQYF. CDR3 coding DNA: TGTGCCAGCAGTAAAACCCCTATCGGGGCCAAAAACATTCAGTACTTC.

CDR3 loop: CASSVFFRQGSNQPQHF. In nucleotides, the CDR3 is TGTGCCAGCAGCGTGTTTTTTAGACAGGGGAGCAATCAGCCCCAGCATTTT. The genes are TRBV28 and TRBJ1-5; 8 bases are a match to TRBD1. The germline gives CDR1 MDHEN, CDR2 SYDVKM. The CDR3 is 17 amino acids. V was clipped by 6 bases and J by 1 base; unmatched bases: 11.

By its share, this clonotype is medium-sized. V and J are TRBV6-1 and TRBJ2-3; 10 bases are shared with TRBD1. V lost 6 bases, J lost 3 bases, and 3 bases stayed unmatched. The germline gives CDR1 MNHNS, CDR2 SASEGT. There are 14 residues in the CDR3. The CDR3 here is CASRRQGATDTQYF. CDR3 DNA: TGTGCCAGCAGACGACAGGGGGCAACAGATACGCAGTATTTT.

This clonotype has only a few counts. The chain links TRBV7-6 to TRBJ2-3, with 10 nucleotides matching TRBD1. Trimming removed 5 bases from V and 5 bases from J; junction bases left unmatched: 10. The CDR3 is 16 residues long. The germline gives CDR1 SGHVS, CDR2 FNYEAQ. Written as DNA, the CDR3 is TGTGCCAGCAGCCCTGGGACAGGGGTATTTAGAGATACGCAGTATTTT. Translated, it gives CASSPGTGVFRDTQYF.

The chain couples TRBV7-3 to TRBJ2-3; 7 bases are shared with TRBD2. The DNA end favors TRBJ2-1, so the J call may be wrong. CDR1 is SGHTA, CDR2 FQGTGA, per germline. The CDR3 loop spans 12 amino acids. The CDR3 spells CASSGLDNEQFF. The CDR3 bases are TGTGCCAGCAGCGGACTAGACAATGAGCAGTTCTTC.

This clonotype is judged medium-sized. V is TRBV12-3 or TRBV12-4 and J is TRBJ2-5; 7 bases are shared with TRBD1. The V and J ends lost 7 bases and 5 bases, in that order; junction bases with no gene match: 1. The CDR3 sequence is 11 residues long. CDR3 bases: TGTGCCAGCAAGACAGGGGAGACCCAGTACTTC. Translation: CASKTGETQYF.

This clonotype was seen more than once but under ten times. The V gene is TRBV7-2, the J gene TRBJ2-1; 7 positions agree with TRBD1. Germline values: CDR1 SGHTA, CDR2 FQGNSA. V was pared by 5 bases and J by 0 bases, with 7 bases of the junction left unmatched. This CDR3 region has 16 residues. The CDR3 bases are TGTGCCAGCAGCACCCCCACAGGGGCCTCCTACAATGAGCAGTTCTTC. Translated: CASSTPTGASYNEQFF.

This clonotype has just a few counts. At one of its ends the junction is not consistent with the germline gene, which may arise from a read error. The chain combines TRBV7-2 with TRBJ2-5; D is unclear. Germline V gene sequence: CDR1 SGHTA, CDR2 FQGNSA. This CDR3 comprises 14 residues. CDR3 DNA: TGTGCCAGCAGCTTTGGCAAGTCTAATTCACCCCTCCACTTC. Its protein product is CASSFGKSNSPLHF. Using reference TRBV7-2 and TRBJ2-5 for the parts outside the CDR3, the full variable domain is GAGVSQSPSNKVTEKGKDVELRCDPISGHTALYWYRQSLGQGLEFLIYFQGNSAPDKSGLPSDRFSAERTGGSVSTLTIQRTQQEDSAVYLCASSFGKSNSPLHFGPGTRLLVL.

This chain links TRBV6-6 with TRBJ2-6; maybe TRBD1 (6 bases). The CDR3 consists of 15 residues. Germline CDR1 and CDR2: MNHNY and SVGAGI (reference sequence). V lost 8 bases and J lost 0, with 11 bases in between. CDR3 DNA: TGTGCCAGCTTAAGGACAGACTCTGGGGCCAACGTCCTGACTTTC. Protein sequence: CASLRTDSGANVLTF.